The 8 T cell receptor beta chains presented below share a single source sample, sequenced in a study of blood T cell repertoires in COVID-19. Only in-frame clones appear in the TCRdb table, and some are missing; sequencing was by immunoSEQ multiplex PCR. The sample has 200,000 to 250,000 clones; roughly 82% are singletons. Sequencing was performed on peripheral blood. The source of these receptors is a man aged 50 or older with active or convalescent COVID-19.

V is TRBV11-3 and J is TRBJ2-1; possibly TRBD1 for D (6 bases). CDR1 and CDR2 from the germline V gene are SGHNT and YENEEA. There are 13 residues in the CDR3. Trimming removed 4 bases from V and 5 bases from J, with 9 bases in between. CDR3 nucleotide sequence: TGTGCCAGCAGCTCTAGACAGGACAATGAGCAGTTCTTC. Translated, it gives CASSSRQDNEQFF.

V gene TRBV7-9 combines with J gene TRBJ1-5, with D maybe TRBD1 (6 bases). Germline assignment: CDR1 SEHNR and CDR2 FQNEAQ (reference sequence). CDR3 length: 15 amino acids. Trimming removed 1 base from V and 3 bases from J, with 10 bases in between. Written as DNA, the CDR3 is TGTGCCAGCAGCTTAGGGGGGCAGGACAATCAGCCCCAGCATTTT. Its protein is CASSLGGQDNQPQHF.

V is TRBV5-5 and J is TRBJ2-5, with D perhaps TRBD2 (5 bases). Germline CDR1 SGHKS, CDR2 YYEKEE (reference sequence). The CDR3 contains 11 residues. The V end lost 4 bases, the J end lost 5 bases, and 6 bases lay between the germline ends. Written as DNA, the CDR3 is TGTGCCAGCAGCCGCGGGGAGACCCAGTACTTC. Amino acid sequence: CASSRGETQYF. Based on the CDR3 plus reference TRBV5-5 and TRBJ2-5, the full variable domain is DAGVTQSPTHLIKTRGQQVTLRCSPISGHKSVSWYQQVLGQGPQFIFQYYEKEERGRGNFPDRFSARQFPNYSSELNVNALLLGDSALYLCASSRGETQYFGPGTRLLVL.

This clone came up a few times. The V call is TRBV7-6, the J call TRBJ1-1, with D possibly TRBD1 on 5 matching bases. The V gene lost 5 bases and the J gene lost 3 bases, with 19 bases spanning the gap. CDR3 size: 16 residues. The germline CDR1 and CDR2 sequences are SGHVS and FNYEAQ. CDR3 DNA: TGTGCCAGCAGCCCACGCCCGCAGGGATCGTACACTGAAGCTTTCTTT. It codes for CASSPRPQGSYTEAFF.

The rearrangement links TRBV6-4 to TRBJ2-2, with 7 bases identical to TRBD2. Germline trimming cut 4 bases from V and 1 base from J; bases unmatched to any gene: 6. Germline loops: CDR1 MRHNA, CDR2 SNTAGT. This CDR3 has 16 amino acids. CDR3 nucleotide sequence: TGTGCCAGCAGTGTGGACGGGGGGATGAACACCGGGGAGCTGTTTTTT. It translates to CASSVDGGMNTGELFF.

The chain employs TRBV28 and TRBJ2-1, with D tentatively TRBD1 (6 bases). The CDR3 length is 16 residues. Germline values: CDR1 MDHEN, CDR2 SYDVKM. Trimming took off 4 bases at V and 0 bases at J, with 13 bases between the two ends. CDR3 sequence: CASSSPGHRSYNEQFF. The CDR3, as DNA: TGTGCCAGCAGTTCGCCGGGACATCGCTCCTACAATGAGCAGTTCTTC.

The chain is built from TRBV19 and TRBJ1-4; D gene ambiguous. This CDR3 is 13 amino acids long. CDR1 is LNHDA and CDR2 is SQIVND in the germline V gene (reference sequence). Between the trimmed V and J ends, which lost 10 bases and 4 bases, there was a span of 13 bases. The CDR3 region is CATLDRDNEKLFF. CDR3 nucleotide sequence: TGTGCCACCCTAGACCGAGATAATGAAAAACTGTTTTTT.

As regards this clone: Other DNA sequences in the same sample also yield this CDR3. CDR3 amino acids: CASSGTPGGTEAFF. The CDR3 DNA follows: TGTGCCAGCAGTGGGACCCCAGGGGGGACTGAAGCTTTCTTT. The rearrangement uses TRBV2 and TRBJ1-1, with 7 bases identical to TRBD1. CDR1 and CDR2 from the germline V gene are SNHLY and FYNNEI. This CDR3 is 14 amino acids long. Germline trimming cut 4 bases from V and 5 bases from J; bases unmatched to any gene: 7.